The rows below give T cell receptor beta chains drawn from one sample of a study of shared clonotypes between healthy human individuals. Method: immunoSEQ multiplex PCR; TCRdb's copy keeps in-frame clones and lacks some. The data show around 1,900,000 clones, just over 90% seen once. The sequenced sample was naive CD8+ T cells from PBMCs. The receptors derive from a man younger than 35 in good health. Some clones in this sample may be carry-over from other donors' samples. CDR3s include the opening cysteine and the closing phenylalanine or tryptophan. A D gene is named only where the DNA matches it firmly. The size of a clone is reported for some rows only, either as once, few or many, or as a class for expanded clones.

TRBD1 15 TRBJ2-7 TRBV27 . CASSSRDSLPYEQYF TGTGCCAGCAGTTCCCGGGACAGCCTTCCCTACGAGCAGTACTTC
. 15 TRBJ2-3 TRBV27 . CASTPRLRTTDTQYF TGTGCCAGCACCCCCCGACTGCGGACCACAGATACGCAGTATTTT
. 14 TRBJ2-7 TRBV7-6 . CASSLAAGSYEQYF TGTGCCAGCAGCTTAGCAGCAGGCTCCTACGAGCAGTACTTC
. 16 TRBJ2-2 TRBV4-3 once CASSQDLWQYTGELFF TGCGCCAGCAGCCAAGATCTTTGGCAGTACACCGGGGAGCTGTTTTTT
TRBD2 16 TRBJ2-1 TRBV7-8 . CASSLSSGYSYNEQFF TGTGCCAGCAGCTTGTCTAGCGGCTACTCCTACAATGAGCAGTTCTTC
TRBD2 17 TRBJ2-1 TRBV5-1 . CASSSASGRSSYNEQFF TGCGCCAGCAGCTCCGCTAGCGGGCGGAGCTCCTACAATGAGCAGTTCTTC
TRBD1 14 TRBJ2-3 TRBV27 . CASIGTGITDTQYF TGTGCCAGCATAGGGACAGGGATCACAGATACGCAGTATTTT
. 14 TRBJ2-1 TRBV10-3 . CAISDPDSYNEQFF TGTGCCATCAGTGACCCGGACTCCTACAATGAGCAGTTCTTC
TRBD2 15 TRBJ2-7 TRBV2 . CASIARAGGPSEQYF TGTGCCAGCATCGCAAGAGCGGGAGGGCCCTCCGAGCAGTACTTC
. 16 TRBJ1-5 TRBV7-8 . CASSLLDSYSNQPQHF TGTGCCAGCAGCCTACTGGACAGCTATAGCAATCAGCCCCAGCATTTT
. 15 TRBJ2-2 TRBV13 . CASHVAHPRTGELFF TGTGCCAGCCATGTAGCGCACCCGAGGACCGGGGAGCTGTTTTTT
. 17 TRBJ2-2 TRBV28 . CASPSSDRQMNTGELFF TGTGCCAGCCCTAGCTCGGACAGACAGATGAACACCGGGGAGCTGTTTTTT
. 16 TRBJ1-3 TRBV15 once CATSRDLGATGNTIYF TGTGCCACCAGCAGAGATCTAGGGGCCACTGGAAACACCATATATTTT
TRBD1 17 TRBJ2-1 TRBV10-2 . CASIQPAMRQGANEQFF TGCGCCAGCATCCAACCCGCCATGAGACAGGGGGCCAATGAGCAGTTCTTC
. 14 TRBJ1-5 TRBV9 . CASGPGAVAQPQHF TGTGCCAGCGGGCCGGGGGCAGTCGCCCAGCCCCAGCATTTT
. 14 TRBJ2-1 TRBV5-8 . CASSWRGLTNEQFF TGTGCCAGCAGCTGGAGAGGTCTTACCAATGAGCAGTTCTTC
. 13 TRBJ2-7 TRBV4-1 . CASSQDRSYEQYF TGCGCCAGCAGCCAAGATAGGTCCTACGAGCAGTACTTC
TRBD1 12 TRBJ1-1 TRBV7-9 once CASGQGTTEAFF TGTGCCAGCGGACAGGGGACCACTGAAGCTTTCTTT
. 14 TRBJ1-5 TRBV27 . CASSPQGRNQPQHF TGTGCCAGCAGTCCCCAGGGGCGCAATCAGCCCCAGCATTTT
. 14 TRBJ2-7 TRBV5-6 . CASSLASLPREQYF TGTGCCAGCAGCTTGGCCTCCCTACCCCGGGAGCAGTACTTC
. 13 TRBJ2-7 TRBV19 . CASSPLSGNEQYF TGTGCCAGTAGTCCCCTTAGCGGTAACGAGCAGTACTTC
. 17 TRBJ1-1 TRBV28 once CASSLFGRPLGDTEAFF TGTGCCAGCAGTTTATTCGGACGGCCCCTAGGGGACACTGAAGCTTTCTTT
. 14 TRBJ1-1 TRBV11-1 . CASSLTGMNTEAFF TGTGCCAGCAGCCTCACAGGCATGAACACTGAAGCTTTCTTT
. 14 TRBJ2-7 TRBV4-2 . CASSPPSVSYEQYF TGTGCCAGCAGCCCCCCGAGCGTCTCCTACGAGCAGTACTTC
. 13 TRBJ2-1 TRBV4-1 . CASSLTKGSEQFF TGCGCCAGCAGCCTAACCAAGGGGAGTGAGCAGTTCTTC
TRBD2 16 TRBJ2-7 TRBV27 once CASSSILAGGFYEQYF TGTGCCAGCAGTTCTATCCTAGCGGGAGGGTTCTACGAGCAGTACTTC
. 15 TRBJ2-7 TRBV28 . CASSWGAGGSYEQYF TGTGCCAGCAGTTGGGGGGCAGGGGGCTCCTACGAGCAGTACTTC
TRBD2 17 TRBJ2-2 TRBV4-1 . CASSRSRLAGGSGELFF TGCGCCAGCAGCCGCTCCCGACTAGCGGGAGGAAGTGGGGAGCTGTTTTTT
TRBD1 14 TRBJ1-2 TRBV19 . CASTGGTGSDGYTF TGTGCCAGTACCGGGGGGACAGGGTCGGATGGCTACACCTTC
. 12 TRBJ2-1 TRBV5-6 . CASSSRFNEQFF TGTGCCAGCAGCTCTAGGTTCAATGAGCAGTTCTTC
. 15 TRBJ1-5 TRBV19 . CASSIALMGNQPQHF TGTGCCAGTAGTATAGCCCTAATGGGCAATCAGCCCCAGCATTTT
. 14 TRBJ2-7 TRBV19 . CASSPGPRGSEQYF TGTGCCAGTAGTCCGGGGCCCCGCGGGTCCGAGCAGTACTTC
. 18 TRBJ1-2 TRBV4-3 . CASSQDWEIKPRSYGYTF TGCGCCAGCAGCCAAGACTGGGAGATCAAACCCAGATCTTATGGCTACACCTTC
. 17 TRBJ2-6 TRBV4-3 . CASTRGTIISGANVLTF TGCGCCAGCACGAGGGGGACGATAATCTCTGGGGCCAACGTCCTGACTTTC
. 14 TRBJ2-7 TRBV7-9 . CASSLSGGPYEQYF TGTGCCAGCAGTCTCTCTGGGGGGCCCTACGAGCAGTACTTC
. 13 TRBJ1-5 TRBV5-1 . CASSLWGGQPQHF TGCGCCAGCAGCTTGTGGGGAGGTCAGCCCCAGCATTTT
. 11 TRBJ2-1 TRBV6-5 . CASSLDNEQFF TGTGCCAGCAGTTTGGACAATGAGCAGTTCTTC
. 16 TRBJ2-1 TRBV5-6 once CASSPGEGLFLIEQFF TGTGCCAGCAGCCCGGGCGAGGGTTTATTTCTAATTGAGCAGTTCTTC
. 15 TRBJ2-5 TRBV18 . CASSPGIRVQETQYF TGTGCCAGCTCACCGGGAATACGAGTACAAGAGACCCAGTACTTC